This TCR beta chain emerged from a study of T-cell reconstitution after alpha-beta-depleted transplantation in children. During its preparation, the TCRbeta library received unique molecular identifiers. MiXCR, run by TCRdb on the PCR reads, gives a single entry per CDR3 protein. This sample has about 300,000 distinct CDR3 sequences; roughly 9.1% occur once, and the top ten carry approximately 7.6%. This clonotype came up many times. Trimming removed 2 bases at V and 0 bases at J, with 8 bases between. Germline V gene data show CDR1 as LNHNV and CDR2 as YYDKDF (reference sequence). The CDR3 is 15 amino acids.

This TCR was recovered from a boy less than two years old with acute myeloid leukemia, due to receive a stem cell transplant. This specimen consisted of PBMCs, obtained before TCRalphabeta/CD19-depleted stem cell transplant. V usage is TRBV15 and J usage is TRBJ2-4, with no clear D. The CDR3 DNA follows: TGTGCCACCAGCAGACCGCCGGGAGCCAAAAACATTCAGTACTTC. Translation gives CATSRPPGAKNIQYF.